Presented here are 21 T cell receptor beta chains from one specimen sequenced in a study of patients and donors after allogeneic stem cell transplantation (dated by TCRdb to 2019 to 2021). Libraries were prepared through RT-PCR. TCRdb lists the instrument as NextSeq 550. TCRdb applied fastp at Q25 and MiXCR to the public reads, then kept only in-frame beta chains. Under each unique CDR3 protein, matching rows form one entry showing the most common genes and DNA. The sample includes about 400,000 distinct CDR3 sequences, with 16% observed a single time. The top ten clonotypes cover roughly 7% of the sample. The sequencing sample was made of blood, either unsorted or a sorted T cell fraction (not recorded which). These receptors all come from a human donor who was either an allogeneic HSCT recipient or a stem cell or donor lymphocyte infusion donor (not recorded which). It is not recorded whose cells these are; they may come from a transplant donor.

The genes are TRBV12-3 or TRBV12-4 and TRBJ2-3; 11 bases match TRBD2. The CDR3 loop spans 16 amino acids. V lost 6 bases and J lost 4; bases outside the gene matches: 9. Here the CDR3 reads CASSKTSGMGADTQYF. The CDR3 DNA is TGTGCCAGCAGCAAGACTAGCGGGATGGGCGCAGATACGCAGTATTTT.

In this sample, this clonotype turned up many times. The rearrangement uses TRBV5-1 and TRBJ2-7; 8 bases match TRBD1. The junction had 5 bases not matched to a gene; V was cut back by 0 bases and J by 6 bases. Germline V CDR1 and CDR2: SGHRS, YFSETQ. The CDR3 has 14 residues. Here the CDR3 reads CASSLGQGIGEQYF. CDR3 DNA sequence: TGCGCCAGCAGCTTGGGACAGGGGATAGGCGAGCAGTACTTC.

V and J are TRBV20-1 and TRBJ1-5, with 9 positions matching TRBD1. Germline V gene data show CDR1 as DFQATT and CDR2 as SNEGSKA (reference sequence). V shed 7 bases, J shed 3 bases, and the junction held 7 bases outside the gene matches. The CDR3 contains 14 residues. CDR3 sequence: CSVGQGFFNQPQHF. In nucleotides, the CDR3 is TGCAGTGTTGGACAGGGGTTTTTCAATCAGCCCCAGCATTTT.

This clonotype was picked up a small number of times. The V gene is TRBV7-2, the J gene TRBJ2-1; weak D call: TRBD2 (6 bases). V was shortened by 5 bases and J by 0 bases, with 17 bases between the two germline ends. This CDR3 has 17 residues. Germline values: CDR1 SGHTA, CDR2 FQGNSA. The CDR3 DNA sequence: TGTGCCAGCAGCGCCCGGGACTTCCCGAGCTCCTACAATGAGCAGTTCTTC. It is translated as CASSARDFPSSYNEQFF.

The chain has TRBV20-1 and TRBJ1-1; TRBD1 matches 7 bases. V lost 0 bases, J lost 4 bases, and 11 bases stayed unmatched. The CDR3 extends over 16 amino acids. CDR1 DFQATT and CDR2 SNEGSKA come from the germline V gene (reference sequence). The CDR3: CSARDLLTGDGTEAFF. CDR3 DNA sequence: TGCAGTGCTAGAGATCTTCTCACAGGGGATGGCACTGAAGCTTTCTTT.

Only a few counts were recorded for this clonotype. The J gene is TRBJ2-3, the V gene TRBV2; the match to TRBD2 covers 13 bases. Germline V gives CDR1 SNHLY, CDR2 FYNNEI. V lost 8 bases to trimming and J lost 4 bases; unmatched junction nucleotides: 6. The CDR3 is 15 residues long. The CDR3 loop is CASRGTSGVSDTQYF. CDR3 nucleotide sequence: TGTGCCAGCCGAGGGACTAGCGGGGTCTCAGATACGCAGTATTTT. Full variable domain (rest looked up from reference TRBV2 and TRBJ2-3): EPEVTQTPSHQVTQMGQEVILRCVPISNHLYFYWYRQILGQKVEFLVSFYNNEISEKSEIFDDQFSVERPDGSNFTLKIRSTKLEDSAMYFCASRGTSGVSDTQYFGPGTRLTVL.

The chain recombines TRBV29-1 with TRBJ2-2; D gene uncertain. The germline gives CDR1 SQVTM, CDR2 ANQGSEA. V was clipped by 4 bases and J by 7 bases, with 4 bases between them. The CDR3 is made up of 10 amino acids. The CDR3 spells CSVGDGELFF. The DNA for the CDR3 is TGCAGCGTTGGGGACGGGGAGCTGTTTTTT.

This clonotype showed up just a few times. This chain joins TRBV14 and TRBJ1-2; a weak D match, TRBD1 (6 bases). Trimming left V 1 base short and J 0 bases short, with 9 bases between. The CDR3 totals 15 residues. Per the germline V gene, CDR1 is SGHDN and CDR2 is FVKESK. CDR3 region: CASSQAQGSNYGYTF. The CDR3 DNA reads TGTGCCAGCAGCCAAGCGCAGGGGTCTAACTATGGCTACACCTTC.

The chain joins TRBV6-1 to TRBJ2-4; D gene ambiguous. Trimming shortened V by 9 bases and J by 1 base, and 16 bases separated the two germline ends. The CDR3 spans 15 residues. Germline CDR1 is MNHNS and CDR2 is SASEGT. The CDR3 protein is CASQQVWTAKNIQYF. Here the CDR3 DNA reads TGTGCCAGTCAGCAGGTCTGGACCGCCAAAAACATTCAGTACTTC.

The V call is TRBV30, the J call TRBJ2-1, with TRBD1 matching over 8 bases. Germline CDR1 is GTSNPN and CDR2 is SVGIG (reference sequence). The V gene end was trimmed by 0 bases and the J gene end by 8 bases; junction bases not matched to a gene: 15. This CDR3 is built from 17 residues. DNA for the CDR3: TGTGCCTGGAGTGTAGAACGTGTGACAGGGGTTAGTGATGAGCAGTTCTTC. The encoded protein is CAWSVERVTGVSDEQFF.

The chain couples TRBV11-3 to TRBJ2-7; a possible D gene is TRBD1 (6 bases). Between the trimmed V and J ends, which lost 4 bases and 1 base, there was a span of 14 bases. The germline CDR1 and CDR2 sequences are SGHNT and YENEEA. The CDR3 has 15 residues. As DNA, the CDR3 is TGTGCCAGCAGCTCCAGGGGCCGTCCTTCCTACGAGCAGTACTTC. Translation: CASSSRGRPSYEQYF.

This clonotype was observed many times. The rearrangement uses TRBV5-1 and TRBJ2-5; no definite D call. CDR3 length equals 16 residues. Germline CDR1 SGHRS, CDR2 YFSETQ. With 0 bases removed from V and 5 bases from J, the gap between germline ends came to 17 bases. The chain's CDR3 is CASSLVAASQGETQYF. Here the CDR3 DNA reads TGCGCCAGCAGCTTGGTCGCTGCATCCCAAGGGGAGACCCAGTACTTC.

V usage is TRBV10-2 and J usage is TRBJ1-2; tentative D call: TRBD1 (6 bases). The CDR3 consists of 16 residues. Trimming pared 7 bases from V and 0 bases from J, leaving 18 bases between. CDR1 is WSHSY and CDR2 is SAAADI in the germline V gene. This chain's CDR3 is CASISAGEPANYGYTF. The CDR3 region has the DNA TGCGCCAGCATCTCAGCAGGGGAACCAGCTAACTATGGCTACACCTTC.

This clonotype was recorded at least ten times. V gene TRBV12-3 or TRBV12-4 combines with J gene TRBJ2-7; TRBD2 is a possible D gene (6 bases). The CDR3 consists of 15 residues. V gave up 2 bases and J gave up 5 bases, with 16 bases separating them. The CDR3 DNA reads TGTGCCAGCAGTTTATACCGGGACTCCCCTCACGAGCAGTACTTC. It specifies CASSLYRDSPHEQYF.

This clonotype has a handful of counts. V is TRBV12-3 or TRBV12-4 and J is TRBJ2-7, with unresolved D. The CDR3 is 14 residues long. Between the trimmed V and J ends, which lost 5 bases and 2 bases, there was a span of 13 bases. The CDR3 DNA is TGTGCCAGCAGTGTGACCGTAGGGCCCTACGAGCAGTACTTC. Protein: CASSVTVGPYEQYF.

This clonotype has more than one count but fewer than ten. V usage is TRBV5-5 and J usage is TRBJ2-5, with 11 bases lining up with TRBD2. J was trimmed by 0 bases and V by 2 bases; bases with no gene match: 0. The CDR3 runs 15 residues. The V gene's germline CDR1 is SGHKS and CDR2 YYEKEE (reference sequence). In nucleotides, the CDR3 is TGTGCCAGCAGCTTTAGCGGGAGGGACCAAGAGACCCAGTACTTC. Translating it yields CASSFSGRDQETQYF. Filled out from reference TRBV5-5 and TRBJ2-5, the complete variable domain reads DAGVTQSPTHLIKTRGQQVTLRCSPISGHKSVSWYQQVLGQGPQFIFQYYEKEERGRGNFPDRFSARQFPNYSSELNVNALLLGDSALYLCASSFSGRDQETQYFGPGTRLLVL.

This clonotype has only a few counts. The chain employs TRBV27 and TRBJ1-2; 11 bases fit TRBD1. The germline gives CDR1 MNHEY, CDR2 SMNVEV (reference sequence). V was clipped by 8 bases and J by 5 bases; unmatched bases: 7. The CDR3 length is 14 residues. The CDR3 sequence is CASGGQGDFYGYTF. Here the CDR3 DNA reads TGTGCCAGCGGGGGACAGGGGGACTTTTATGGCTACACCTTC.

The chain recombines TRBV24-1 with TRBJ2-2; no firm D call. V was pared by 4 bases and J by 0 bases, with 8 bases between. Germline CDR1 KGHDR, CDR2 SFDVKD. The CDR3 sequence is 15 residues long. The CDR3 region is CATSDNTANTGELFF. CDR3 nucleotides: TGTGCCACCAGTGACAATACTGCGAACACCGGGGAGCTGTTTTTT.

J is TRBJ2-4 and V is TRBV20-1; 15 nucleotides match TRBD2. CDR3 size: 17 residues. Germline V CDR1 and CDR2: DFQATT, SNEGSKA (reference sequence). V lost 6 bases to trimming and J lost 0 bases; unmatched junction nucleotides: 6. This CDR3 reads CSARTSGRAVAKNIQYF. The CDR3 coding sequence is TGCAGTGCCAGGACTAGCGGGAGGGCGGTAGCCAAAAACATTCAGTACTTC.

There are a few counts of this clonotype. The chain employs TRBV6-2 or TRBV6-3 and TRBJ2-1; no firm D call. Germline loops: CDR1 MNHEY, CDR2 SVGEGT. The CDR3 spans 12 residues. V lost 0 bases and J 10 bases, leaving 7 bases between the germline ends. The CDR3 DNA sequence: TGTGCCAGCAGTTACTCGGTGGGAGAGCAGTTCTTC. This translates into CASSYSVGEQFF.

This clonotype was detected only a few times. The chain uses TRBV6-5 and TRBJ2-5, with D possibly called TRBD1 or TRBD2 (6 bases each). The CDR3 extends over 14 amino acids. Trimming shortened V by 0 bases and J by 7 bases, and 12 bases separated the two germline ends. Germline CDR1 MNHEY, CDR2 SVGAGI. CDR3 nucleotide sequence: TGTGCCAGCAGTTACTCGTTAGGGGGAGGGACCCAGTACTTC. Its protein is CASSYSLGGGTQYF.